This T cell receptor (beta chain) was recorded in a study of cytomegalovirus exposure and HLA in healthy donors. PCR primers comprised 60 Vbeta and 13 Jbeta primers. Sequencing used immunoSEQ multiplex PCR; TCRdb keeps in-frame clones, though not all of them. The sample records fewer than 250,000 clones, 79% being singletons. The sequence derives from a woman under 30 in good health and CMV-seronegative. The source material was PBMCs.

The CDR3 reads CASSGTGVREKLFF. The CDR3 nucleotides read TGTGCCAGCAGTGGTACAGGGGTTAGGGAAAAACTGTTTTTT. This sequence joins TRBV6-1 and TRBJ1-4; 7 nucleotides line up with TRBD1. Germline V gene data show CDR1 as MNHNS and CDR2 as SASEGT. The trim removed 4 bases at V and 8 bases at J, leaving 7 bases unmatched. The CDR3 totals 14 residues.